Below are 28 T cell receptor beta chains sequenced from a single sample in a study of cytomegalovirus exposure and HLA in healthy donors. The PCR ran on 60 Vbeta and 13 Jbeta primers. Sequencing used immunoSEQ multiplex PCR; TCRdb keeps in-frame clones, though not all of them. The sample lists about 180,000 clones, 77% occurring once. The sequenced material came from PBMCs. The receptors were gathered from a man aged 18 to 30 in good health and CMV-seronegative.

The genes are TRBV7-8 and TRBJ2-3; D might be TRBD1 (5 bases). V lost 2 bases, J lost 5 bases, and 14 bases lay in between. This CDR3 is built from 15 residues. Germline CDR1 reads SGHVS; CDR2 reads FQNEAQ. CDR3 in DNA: TGTGCCAGCAGCTTACAGGGTATTGGGCTAGATACGCAGTATTTT. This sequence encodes CASSLQGIGLDTQYF.

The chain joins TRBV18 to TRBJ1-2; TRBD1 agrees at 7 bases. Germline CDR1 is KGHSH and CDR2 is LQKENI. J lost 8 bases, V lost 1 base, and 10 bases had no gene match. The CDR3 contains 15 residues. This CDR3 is CASSPLRDSTGGYTF. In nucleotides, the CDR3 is TGTGCCAGCTCACCACTCCGGGACAGCACTGGAGGCTACACCTTC.

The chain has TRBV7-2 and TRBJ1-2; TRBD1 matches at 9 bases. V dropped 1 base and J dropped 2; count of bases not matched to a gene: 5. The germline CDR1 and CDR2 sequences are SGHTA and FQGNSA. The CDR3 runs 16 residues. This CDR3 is CASSLGGGQGNYGYTF. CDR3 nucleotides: TGTGCCAGCAGCTTAGGTGGTGGACAGGGGAACTATGGCTACACCTTC.

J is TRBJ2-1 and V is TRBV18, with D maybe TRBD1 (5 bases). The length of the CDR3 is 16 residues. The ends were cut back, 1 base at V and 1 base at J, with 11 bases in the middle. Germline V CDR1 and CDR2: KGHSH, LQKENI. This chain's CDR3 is CASSPQVQGSYNEQFF. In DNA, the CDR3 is TGTGCCAGCTCACCACAGGTTCAGGGATCCTACAATGAGCAGTTCTTC. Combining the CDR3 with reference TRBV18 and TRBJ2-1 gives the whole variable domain NAGVMQNPRHLVRRRGQEARLRCSPMKGHSHVYWYRQLPEEGLKFMVYLQKENIIDESGMPKERFSAEFPKEGPSILRIQQVVRGDSAAYFCASSPQVQGSYNEQFFGPGTRLTVL.

The CDR3 reads CASREKIGAYEQYF. The CDR3 bases are TGTGCCAGCAGGGAAAAAATAGGAGCCTACGAGCAGTACTTC. The chain links TRBV6-5 to TRBJ2-7; D is uncertain. V was shortened by 6 bases and J by 2 bases, with 14 bases between the two germline ends. The CDR3 runs to 14 residues. Germline-derived CDR1 and CDR2 are MNHEY and SVGAGI.

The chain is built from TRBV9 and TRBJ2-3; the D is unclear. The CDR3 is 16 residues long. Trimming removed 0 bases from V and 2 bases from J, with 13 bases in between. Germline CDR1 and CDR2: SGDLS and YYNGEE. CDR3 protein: CASSVAPSEYTDTQYF. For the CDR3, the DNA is TGTGCCAGCAGCGTAGCTCCGAGCGAATACACAGATACGCAGTATTTT.

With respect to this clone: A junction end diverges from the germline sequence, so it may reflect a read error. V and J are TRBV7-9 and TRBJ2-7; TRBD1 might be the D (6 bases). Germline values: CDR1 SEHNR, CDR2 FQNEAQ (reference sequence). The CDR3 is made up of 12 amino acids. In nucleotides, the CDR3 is TGTTCCAGCAGCTTACAGGGTTACGAGCAGTACTTC. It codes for CSSSLQGYEQYF.

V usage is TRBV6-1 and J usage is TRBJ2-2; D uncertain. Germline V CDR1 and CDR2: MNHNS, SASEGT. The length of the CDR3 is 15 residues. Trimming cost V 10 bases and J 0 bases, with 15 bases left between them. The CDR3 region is CATPKRISNTGELFF. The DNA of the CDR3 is TGTGCCACCCCAAAGAGGATTTCGAACACCGGGGAGCTGTTTTTT.

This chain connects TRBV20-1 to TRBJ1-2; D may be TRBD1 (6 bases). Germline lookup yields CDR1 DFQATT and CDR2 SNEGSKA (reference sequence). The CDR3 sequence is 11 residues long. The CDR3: CSVQTGGHYTF. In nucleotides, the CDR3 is TGCAGCGTACAGACGGGGGGCCACTACACCTTC.

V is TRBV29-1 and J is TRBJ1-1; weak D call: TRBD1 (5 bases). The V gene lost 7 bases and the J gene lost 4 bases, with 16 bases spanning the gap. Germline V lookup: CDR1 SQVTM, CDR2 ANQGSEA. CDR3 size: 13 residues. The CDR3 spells CSAWAGDVTEAFF. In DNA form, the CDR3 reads TGCAGCGCCTGGGCGGGGGACGTCACTGAAGCTTTCTTT.

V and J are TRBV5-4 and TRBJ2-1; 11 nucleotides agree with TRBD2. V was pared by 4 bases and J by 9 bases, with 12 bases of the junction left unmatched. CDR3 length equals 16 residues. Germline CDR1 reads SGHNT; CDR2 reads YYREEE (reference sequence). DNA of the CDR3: TGTGCCAGCAGCCTCCCCATAGCGGGGGGGTTACTTGAGCAGTTCTTC. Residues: CASSLPIAGGLLEQFF.

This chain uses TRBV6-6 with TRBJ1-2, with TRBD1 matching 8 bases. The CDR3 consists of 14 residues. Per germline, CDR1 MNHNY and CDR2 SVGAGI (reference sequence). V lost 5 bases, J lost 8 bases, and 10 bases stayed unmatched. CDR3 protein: CASSGRGTGSGYTF. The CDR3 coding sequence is TGTGCCAGCAGTGGACGCGGGACAGGATCCGGCTACACCTTC.

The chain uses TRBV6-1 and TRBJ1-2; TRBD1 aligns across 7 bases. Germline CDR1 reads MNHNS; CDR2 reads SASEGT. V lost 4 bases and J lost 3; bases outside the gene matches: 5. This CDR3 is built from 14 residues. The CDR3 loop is CASSGQGRDYGYTF. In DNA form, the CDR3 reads TGTGCCAGCAGTGGACAGGGTCGTGACTATGGCTACACCTTC.

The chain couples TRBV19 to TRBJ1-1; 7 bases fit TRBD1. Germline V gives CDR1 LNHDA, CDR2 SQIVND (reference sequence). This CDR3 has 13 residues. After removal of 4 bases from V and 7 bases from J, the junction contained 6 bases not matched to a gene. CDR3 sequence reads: CASSTYRGNEAFF. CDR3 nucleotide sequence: TGTGCCAGTAGTACTTACAGGGGTAATGAAGCTTTCTTT. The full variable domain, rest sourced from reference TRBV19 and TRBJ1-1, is DGGITQSPKYLFRKEGQNVTLSCEQNLNHDAMYWYRQDPGQGLRLIYYSQIVNDFQKGDIAEGYSVSREKKESFPLTVTSAQKNPTAFYLCASSTYRGNEAFFGQGTRLTVV.

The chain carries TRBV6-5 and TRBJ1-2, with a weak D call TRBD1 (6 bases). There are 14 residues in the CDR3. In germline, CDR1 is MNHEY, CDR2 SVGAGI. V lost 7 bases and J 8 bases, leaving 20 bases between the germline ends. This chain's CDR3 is CASTSDRNVNGYTF. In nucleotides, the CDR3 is TGTGCCAGCACCTCCGACAGGAACGTTAACGGCTACACCTTC.

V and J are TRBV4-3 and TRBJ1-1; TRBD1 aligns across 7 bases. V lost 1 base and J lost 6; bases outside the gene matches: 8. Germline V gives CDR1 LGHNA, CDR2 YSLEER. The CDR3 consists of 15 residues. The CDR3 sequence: CASSQGQGMLAEAFF. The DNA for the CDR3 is TGCGCCAGCAGCCAAGGACAGGGTATGTTGGCTGAAGCTTTCTTT.

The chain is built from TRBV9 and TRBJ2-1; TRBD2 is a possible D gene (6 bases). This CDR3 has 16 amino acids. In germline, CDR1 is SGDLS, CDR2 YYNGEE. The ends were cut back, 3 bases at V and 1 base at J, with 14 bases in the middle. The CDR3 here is CASSARRGPSYNEQFF. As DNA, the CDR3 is TGTGCCAGCAGCGCCCGGAGGGGCCCTTCCTACAATGAGCAGTTCTTC.

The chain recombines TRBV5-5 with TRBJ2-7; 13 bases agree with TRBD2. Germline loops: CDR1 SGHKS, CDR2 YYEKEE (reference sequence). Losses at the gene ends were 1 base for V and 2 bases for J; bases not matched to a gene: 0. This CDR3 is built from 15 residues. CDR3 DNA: TGTGCCAGCAGCTTGACTAGCGGGAGGGCCTACGAGCAGTACTTC. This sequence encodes CASSLTSGRAYEQYF.

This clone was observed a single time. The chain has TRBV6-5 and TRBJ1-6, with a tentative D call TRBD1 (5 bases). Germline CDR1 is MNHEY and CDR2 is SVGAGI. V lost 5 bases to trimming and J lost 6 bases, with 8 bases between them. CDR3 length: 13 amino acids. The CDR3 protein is CASSSQGNSPLHF. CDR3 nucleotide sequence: TGTGCCAGCAGTAGTCAGGGTAATTCACCCCTCCACTTT.

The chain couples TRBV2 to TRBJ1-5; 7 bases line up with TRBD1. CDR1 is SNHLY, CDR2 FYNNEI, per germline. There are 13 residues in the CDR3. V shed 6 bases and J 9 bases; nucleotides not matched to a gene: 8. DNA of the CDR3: TGTGCCAGCAGCCCCCGCCGGGACAGGCCCCAGCATTTT. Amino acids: CASSPRRDRPQHF.

The CDR3 protein is CASRQRTGTYEQYF. Here the CDR3 DNA reads TGCGCCAGCAGACAAAGGACAGGGACCTACGAGCAGTACTTC. The chain uses TRBV5-1 and TRBJ2-7; TRBD1 agrees at 8 bases. The CDR3 has 14 amino acids. From germline, CDR1 is SGHRS and CDR2 YFSETQ. After removal of 5 bases from V and 2 bases from J, the junction contained 6 bases not matched to a gene.

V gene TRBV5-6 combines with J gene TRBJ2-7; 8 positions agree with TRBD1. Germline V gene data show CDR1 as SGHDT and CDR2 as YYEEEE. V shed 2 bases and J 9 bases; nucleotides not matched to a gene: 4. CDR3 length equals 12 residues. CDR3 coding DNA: TGTGCCAGCAGCTTAACAGGGGGAACGCAGTACTTC. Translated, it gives CASSLTGGTQYF.

In DNA form, the CDR3 reads TGTGCCAGCAGTCAACCGGTGATTGAAGCTTTCTTT. Amino acid sequence: CASSQPVIEAFF. The chain carries TRBV2 and TRBJ1-1; D not certain. Germline V gene data show CDR1 as SNHLY and CDR2 as FYNNEI. This CDR3 is 12 amino acids long. The V end was cut by 5 bases, the J end by 7 bases, with 11 bases between.

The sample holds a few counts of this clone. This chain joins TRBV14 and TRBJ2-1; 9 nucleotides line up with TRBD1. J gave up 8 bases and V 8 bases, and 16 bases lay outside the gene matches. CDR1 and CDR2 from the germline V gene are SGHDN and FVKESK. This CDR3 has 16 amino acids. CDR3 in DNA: TGTGCCAGCTCCCTGGGGACAGGGAGATCTTACGATGAGCAGTTCTTC. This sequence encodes CASSLGTGRSYDEQFF.

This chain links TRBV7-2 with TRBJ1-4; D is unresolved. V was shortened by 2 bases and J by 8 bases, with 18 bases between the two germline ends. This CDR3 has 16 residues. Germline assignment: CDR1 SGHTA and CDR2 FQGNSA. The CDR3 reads CASSLLGPFPPEKLFF. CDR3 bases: TGTGCCAGCAGCTTACTTGGGCCCTTTCCTCCCGAAAAACTGTTTTTT.

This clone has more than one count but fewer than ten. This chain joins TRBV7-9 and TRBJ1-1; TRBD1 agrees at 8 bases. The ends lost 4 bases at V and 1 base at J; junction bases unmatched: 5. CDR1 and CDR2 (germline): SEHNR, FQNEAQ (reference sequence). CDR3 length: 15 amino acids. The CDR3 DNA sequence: TGTGCCAGCAGCTCGCAGGGGGCCGGGAACACTGAAGCTTTCTTT. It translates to CASSSQGAGNTEAFF.

CDR3 sequence reads: CASSNLVRATNEKLFF. The CDR3 coding sequence is TGTGCCAGCAGCAATTTAGTCCGTGCAACTAATGAAAAACTGTTTTTT. The chain has TRBV21-1 and TRBJ1-4. TRBV21-1 is listed as a pseudogene. There are 16 residues in the CDR3.

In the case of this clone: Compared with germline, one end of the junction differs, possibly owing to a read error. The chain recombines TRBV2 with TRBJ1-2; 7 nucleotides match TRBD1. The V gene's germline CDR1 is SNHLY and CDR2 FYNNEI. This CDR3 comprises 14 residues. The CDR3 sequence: CASKDRRLNYGYTF. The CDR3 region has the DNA TGTGCCAGCAAGGACAGGCGGCTTAACTATGGTTACACCTTC.